This T cell receptor beta chain was recovered during a study of blood T cell repertoires in COVID-19. The germline CDR1 and CDR2 sequences are SEHNR and FQNEAQ (reference sequence). CDR3 size: 13 residues. Deletions cut 5 bases from V and 3 bases from J, with 10 bases between. As handled by the study authors: Reference gene primer amplification yielded estimated nucleated cell counts. Only in-frame clones appear in the TCRdb table, and some are missing; sequencing was by immunoSEQ multiplex PCR. The V and J calls and the clone size are those of that table, but D and trimming were determined from the DNA. This sample yields about 99,000 clones, of which 80% to 90% are seen a single time; around 2.1% belongs to the top ten.

The TCR was taken from a man aged 45-65 years with COVID-19, enrolled during active disease. V is TRBV7-9 and J is TRBJ1-1; D not resolved. Sequencing was performed on peripheral blood. The CDR3 is CASSPRGDTEAFF. DNA for the CDR3: TGTGCCAGCAGCCCACGCGGAGACACTGAAGCTTTCTTT. Supplemented by reference TRBV7-9 and TRBJ1-1, the full variable domain reads DTGVSQNPRHKITKRGQNVTFRCDPISEHNRLYWYRQTLGQGPEFLTYFQNEAQLEKSRLLSDRFSAERPKGSFSTLEIQRTEQGDSAMYLCASSPRGDTEAFFGQGTRLTVV.